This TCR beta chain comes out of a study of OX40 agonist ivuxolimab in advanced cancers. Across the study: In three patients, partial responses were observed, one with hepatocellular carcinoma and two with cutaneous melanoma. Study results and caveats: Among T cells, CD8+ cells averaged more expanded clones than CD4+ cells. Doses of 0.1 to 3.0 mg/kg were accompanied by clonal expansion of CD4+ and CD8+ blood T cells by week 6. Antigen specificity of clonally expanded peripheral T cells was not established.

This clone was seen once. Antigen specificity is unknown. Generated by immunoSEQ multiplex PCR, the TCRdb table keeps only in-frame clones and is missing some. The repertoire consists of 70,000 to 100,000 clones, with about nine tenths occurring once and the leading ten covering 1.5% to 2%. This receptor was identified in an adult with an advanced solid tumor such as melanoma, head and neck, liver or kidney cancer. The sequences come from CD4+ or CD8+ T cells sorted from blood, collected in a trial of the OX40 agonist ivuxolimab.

The DNA for the CDR3 is TGTGCCATCGGGGGGGTGCGCACAGATACGCAGTATTTT. Its translation is CAIGGVRTDTQYF. This chain connects TRBV28 to TRBJ2-3; 8 bases are shared with TRBD2. This CDR3 region has 13 residues. Germline loops: CDR1 MDHEN, CDR2 SYDVKM. With 10 bases clipped from V and 1 base from J, the junction kept 4 bases outside the gene matches.